The T cell receptor (beta chain) under discussion was sequenced for a study of identical twins. Study-level results: Possibly, invariant MAIT and iNKT cells partly confounded zero-insertion analyses.

Per germline, CDR1 LNHDA and CDR2 SQIVND (reference sequence). The length of the CDR3 is 15 residues. V shed 7 bases and J shed 4 bases, with 19 bases lying between them. Notes on this clonotype: What it binds is unknown.

In TCRdb, the 5' RACE reads were re-called with MiXCR into one record per CDR3 protein. The table includes 550,000 to 700,000 distinct CDR3 sequences, 21% detected once. Only healthy Caucasians were enrolled as donors. These data also featured in a second study, about T cells expressing NK-cell markers. From that second work: Cells sorted as CD3+CD56+NKG2C+, CD3+CD56+NKG2C- and CD3+CD56-NKG2C+ T cells supplied the TCR beta repertoires. In the group of eight sequenced donors, seven were HCMV-seropositive and one was seronegative.

The specimen sequenced was PBMCs. The chain uses TRBV19 and TRBJ2-5; the D is unclear. This clonotype was sampled from a woman between 18 and 29 years old in good health. In nucleotides, the CDR3 is TGTGCCAGTATCGACCGCGGTAGATACAGAGAGACCCAGTACTTC. Translated, it gives CASIDRGRYRETQYF.